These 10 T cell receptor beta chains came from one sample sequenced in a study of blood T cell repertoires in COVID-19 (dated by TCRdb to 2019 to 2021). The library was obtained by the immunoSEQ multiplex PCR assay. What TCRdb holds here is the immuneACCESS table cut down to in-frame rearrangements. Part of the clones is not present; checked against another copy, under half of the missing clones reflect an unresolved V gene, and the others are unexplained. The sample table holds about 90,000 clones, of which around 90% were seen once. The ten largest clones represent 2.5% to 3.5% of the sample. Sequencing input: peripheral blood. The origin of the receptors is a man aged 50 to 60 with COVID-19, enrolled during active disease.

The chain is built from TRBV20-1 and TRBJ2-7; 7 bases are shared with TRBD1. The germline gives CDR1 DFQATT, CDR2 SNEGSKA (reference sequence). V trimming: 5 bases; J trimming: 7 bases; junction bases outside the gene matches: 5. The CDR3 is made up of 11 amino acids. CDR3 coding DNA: TGCAGTGCTCCCAGGACAGGAGAGCAGTACTTC. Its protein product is CSAPRTGEQYF.

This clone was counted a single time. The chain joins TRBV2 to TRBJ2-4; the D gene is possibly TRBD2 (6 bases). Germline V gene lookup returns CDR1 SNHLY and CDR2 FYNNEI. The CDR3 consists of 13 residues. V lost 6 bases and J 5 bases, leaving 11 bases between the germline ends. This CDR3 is CASRRGRENIQYF. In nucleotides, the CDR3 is TGTGCCAGCAGGCGGGGACGGGAAAACATTCAGTACTTC.

Here the CDR3 reads CASSPRTSGGIGEQFF. CDR3 coding DNA: TGTGCCAGCAGTCCCCGGACTAGCGGGGGGATTGGTGAGCAGTTCTTC. The gene calls are TRBV28 and TRBJ2-1, with TRBD2 matching 14 bases. Per the germline V gene, CDR1 is MDHEN and CDR2 is SYDVKM. With V trimmed by 5 bases and J by 9 bases, 9 bases remained unmatched. CDR3 length: 16 amino acids.

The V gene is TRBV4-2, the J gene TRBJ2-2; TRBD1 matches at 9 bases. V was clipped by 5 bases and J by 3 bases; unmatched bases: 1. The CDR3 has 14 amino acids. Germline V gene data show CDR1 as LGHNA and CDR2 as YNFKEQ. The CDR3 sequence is CASSWDRDTGELFF. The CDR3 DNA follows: TGTGCCAGCAGCTGGGACAGGGACACCGGGGAGCTGTTTTTT.

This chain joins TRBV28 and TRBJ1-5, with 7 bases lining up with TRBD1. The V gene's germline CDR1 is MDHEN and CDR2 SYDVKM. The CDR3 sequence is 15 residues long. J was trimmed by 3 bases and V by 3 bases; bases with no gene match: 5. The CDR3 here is CASSLEQGNNQPQHF. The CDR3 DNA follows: TGTGCCAGCAGTTTGGAACAGGGGAACAATCAGCCCCAGCATTTT. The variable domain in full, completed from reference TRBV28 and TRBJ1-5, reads DVKVTQSSRYLVKRTGEKVFLECVQDMDHENMFWYRQDPGLGLRLIYFSYDVKMKEKGDIPEGYSVSREKKERFSLILESASTNQTSMYLCASSLEQGNNQPQHFGDGTRLSIL.

CDR3 amino acids: CASSLAAGKGAEAFF. In DNA, the CDR3 is TGCGCCAGCAGCTTGGCGGCGGGGAAAGGGGCTGAAGCTTTCTTT. The rearrangement joins TRBV5-1 to TRBJ1-1; D is possibly TRBD1 (5 bases). Germline CDR1 reads SGHRS; CDR2 reads YFSETQ. This CDR3 is 15 amino acids long. Trimming removed 0 bases at V and 6 bases at J, with 15 bases between.

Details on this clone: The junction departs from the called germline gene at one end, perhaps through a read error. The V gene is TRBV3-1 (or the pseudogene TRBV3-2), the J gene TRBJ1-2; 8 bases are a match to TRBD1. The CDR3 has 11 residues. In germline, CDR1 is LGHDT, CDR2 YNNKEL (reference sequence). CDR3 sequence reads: CASSLGTGRSF. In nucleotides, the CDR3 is TGTGCCAGCAGCCTCGGGACAGGAAGATCCTTC.

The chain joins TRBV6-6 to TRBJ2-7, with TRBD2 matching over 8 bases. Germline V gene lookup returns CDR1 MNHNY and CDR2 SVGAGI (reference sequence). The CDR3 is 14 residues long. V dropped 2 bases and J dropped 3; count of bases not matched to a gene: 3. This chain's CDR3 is CASSYLGGVYEQYF. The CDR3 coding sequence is TGTGCCAGCAGTTACCTCGGGGGGGTCTACGAGCAGTACTTC.

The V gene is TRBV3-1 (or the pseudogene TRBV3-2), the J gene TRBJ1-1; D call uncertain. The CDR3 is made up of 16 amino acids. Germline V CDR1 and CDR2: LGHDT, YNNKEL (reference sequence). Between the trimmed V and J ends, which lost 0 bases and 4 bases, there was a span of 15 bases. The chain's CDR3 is CASSQDREVVGTEAFF. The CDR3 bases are TGTGCCAGCAGCCAAGATCGAGAGGTGGTCGGCACTGAAGCTTTCTTT.

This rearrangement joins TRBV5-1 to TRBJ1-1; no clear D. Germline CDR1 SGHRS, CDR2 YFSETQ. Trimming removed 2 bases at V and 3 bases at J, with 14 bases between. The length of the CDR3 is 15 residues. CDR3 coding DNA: TGCGCCAGCAGCTTTGGAAACCGGGATGACACTGAAGCTTTCTTT. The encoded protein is CASSFGNRDDTEAFF.